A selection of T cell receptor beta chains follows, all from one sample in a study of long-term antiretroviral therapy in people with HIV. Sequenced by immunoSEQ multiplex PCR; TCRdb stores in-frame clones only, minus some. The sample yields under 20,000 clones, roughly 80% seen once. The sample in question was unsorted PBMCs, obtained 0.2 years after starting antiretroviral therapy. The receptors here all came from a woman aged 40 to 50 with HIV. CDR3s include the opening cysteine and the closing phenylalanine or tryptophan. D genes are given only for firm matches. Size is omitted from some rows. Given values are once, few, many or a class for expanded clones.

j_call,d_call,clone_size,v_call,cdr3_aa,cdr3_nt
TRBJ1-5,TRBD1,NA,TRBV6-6,CASSSQGEVVRQPQHF,TGTGCCAGCAGCTCGCAGGGGGAGGTTGTTCGTCAGCCCCAGCATTTT
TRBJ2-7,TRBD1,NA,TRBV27,CASSLKGQGISEQYF,TGTGCCAGCAGTTTAAAGGGACAGGGGATCAGCGAGCAGTACTTC
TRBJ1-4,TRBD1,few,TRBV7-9,CASSTPRDRGEKLFF,TGTGCCAGCAGCACACCCCGGGACAGGGGGGAAAAACTGTTTTTT
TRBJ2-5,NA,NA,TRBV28,CASSRQLGHEETQYF,TGTGCCAGCAGCCGCCAACTAGGTCACGAAGAGACCCAGTACTTC
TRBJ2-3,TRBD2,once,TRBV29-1,CSVEELAGGGSDTQYF,TGCAGCGTTGAAGAACTAGCGGGAGGAGGGTCAGATACGCAGTATTTT
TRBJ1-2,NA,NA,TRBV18,CASSRDSMGVYGYTF,TGTGCCAGCTCACGGGATTCGATGGGAGTCTATGGCTACACCTTC
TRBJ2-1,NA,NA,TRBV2,CASSRGGGNEQFF,TGTGCCAGCAGCAGGGGTGGTGGGAATGAGCAGTTCTTC
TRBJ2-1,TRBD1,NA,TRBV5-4,CASRAGTGGGDEQFF,TGTGCCAGCAGGGCCGGGACAGGGGGCGGGGATGAGCAGTTCTTC
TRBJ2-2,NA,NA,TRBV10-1,CATSRSLGAGELFF,TGCGCCACCTCACGGAGCCTAGGGGCCGGGGAGCTGTTTTTT
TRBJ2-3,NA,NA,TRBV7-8,CASSLGGSKDTQYF,TGTGCCAGCAGCTTAGGAGGGTCCAAAGATACGCAGTATTTT